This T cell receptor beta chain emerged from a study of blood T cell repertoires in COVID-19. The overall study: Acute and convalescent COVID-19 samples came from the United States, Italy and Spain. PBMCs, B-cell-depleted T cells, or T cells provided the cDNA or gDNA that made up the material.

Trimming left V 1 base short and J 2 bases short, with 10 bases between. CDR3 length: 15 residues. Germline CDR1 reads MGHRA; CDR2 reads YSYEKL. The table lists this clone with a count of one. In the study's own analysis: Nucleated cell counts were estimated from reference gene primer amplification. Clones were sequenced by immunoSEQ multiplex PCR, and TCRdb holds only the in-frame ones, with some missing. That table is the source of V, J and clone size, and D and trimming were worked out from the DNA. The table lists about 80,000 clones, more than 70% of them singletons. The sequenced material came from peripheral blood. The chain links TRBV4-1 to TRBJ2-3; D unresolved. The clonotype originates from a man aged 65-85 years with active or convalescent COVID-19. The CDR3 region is CASSQGAQYTDTQYF. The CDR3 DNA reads TGCGCCAGCAGCCAAGGGGCCCAGTACACAGATACGCAGTATTTT.